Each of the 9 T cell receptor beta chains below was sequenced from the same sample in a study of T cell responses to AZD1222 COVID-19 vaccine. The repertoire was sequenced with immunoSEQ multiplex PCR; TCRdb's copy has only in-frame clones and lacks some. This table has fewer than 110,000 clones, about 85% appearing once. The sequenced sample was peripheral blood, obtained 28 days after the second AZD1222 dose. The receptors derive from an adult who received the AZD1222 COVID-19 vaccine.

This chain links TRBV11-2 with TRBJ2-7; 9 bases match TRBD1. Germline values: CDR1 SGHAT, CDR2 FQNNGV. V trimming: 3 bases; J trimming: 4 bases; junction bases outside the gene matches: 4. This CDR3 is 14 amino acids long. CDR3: CASSFGQGRYEQYF. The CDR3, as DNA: TGTGCCAGCAGCTTCGGACAGGGGCGATACGAGCAGTACTTC.

CDR3 bases: TGTGCCAGCTCACCACTTCCGACAGAAAACTATGGCTACACCTTC. This encodes CASSPLPTENYGYTF. The V call is TRBV18, the J call TRBJ1-2; a weak D match, TRBD1 (5 bases). Per the germline V gene, CDR1 is KGHSH and CDR2 is LQKENI. The CDR3 covers 15 residues. V was clipped by 1 base and J by 2 bases, with 11 bases between them. Looking up the rest from reference TRBV18 and TRBJ1-2 gives the full variable domain: NAGVMQNPRHLVRRRGQEARLRCSPMKGHSHVYWYRQLPEEGLKFMVYLQKENIIDESGMPKERFSAEFPKEGPSILRIQQVVRGDSAAYFCASSPLPTENYGYTFGSGTRLTVV.

The chain's CDR3 is CASSHPSGSTDTQYF. Written as DNA, the CDR3 is TGTGCCAGCAGCCACCCTAGCGGTAGCACAGATACGCAGTATTTT. The rearrangement joins TRBV11-2 to TRBJ2-3, with 7 positions matching TRBD2. CDR1 is SGHAT and CDR2 is FQNNGV in the germline V gene. This CDR3 contains 15 residues. The V and J ends lost 5 bases and 0 bases, in that order; junction bases with no gene match: 5.

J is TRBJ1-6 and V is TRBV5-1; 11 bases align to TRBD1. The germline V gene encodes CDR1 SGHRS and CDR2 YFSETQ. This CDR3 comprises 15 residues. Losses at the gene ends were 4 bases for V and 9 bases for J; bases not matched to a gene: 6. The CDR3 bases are TGCGCCAGCAGCAACGGACAGGGGGCAGGTTCACCCCTCCACTTT. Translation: CASSNGQGAGSPLHF.

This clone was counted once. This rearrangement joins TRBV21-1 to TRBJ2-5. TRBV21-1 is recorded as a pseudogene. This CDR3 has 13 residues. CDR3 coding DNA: TGTGCCAGCAGCAAAGATTGCAAAGAGACCCAGTACTTC. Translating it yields CASSKDCKETQYF.

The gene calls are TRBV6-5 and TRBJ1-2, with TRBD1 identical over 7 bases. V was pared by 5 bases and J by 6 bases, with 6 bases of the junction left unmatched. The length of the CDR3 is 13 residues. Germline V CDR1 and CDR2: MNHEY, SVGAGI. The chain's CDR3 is CASSPGQRDGYTF. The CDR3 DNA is TGTGCCAGCAGTCCGGGACAGAGAGATGGCTACACCTTC.

Here the CDR3 reads CASSGTISGNTIYF. The CDR3 DNA reads as TGTGCCAGCAGTGGGACTATCTCTGGAAACACCATATATTTT. This chain uses TRBV2 with TRBJ1-3; D ambiguous. Trimming cost V 4 bases and J 0 bases, with 7 bases left between them. The CDR3 is 14 residues long. Germline CDR1 SNHLY, CDR2 FYNNEI.

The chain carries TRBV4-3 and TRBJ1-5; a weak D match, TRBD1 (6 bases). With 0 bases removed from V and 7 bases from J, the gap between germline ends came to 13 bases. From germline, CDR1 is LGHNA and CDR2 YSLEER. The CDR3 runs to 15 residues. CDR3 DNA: TGCGCCAGCAGCCAAGAGAGGGGGGGTAGACAGCCCCAGCATTTT. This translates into CASSQERGGRQPQHF.

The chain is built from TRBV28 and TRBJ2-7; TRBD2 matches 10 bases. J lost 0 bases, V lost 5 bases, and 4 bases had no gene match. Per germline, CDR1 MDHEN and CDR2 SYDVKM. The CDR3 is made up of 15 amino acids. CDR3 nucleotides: TGTGCCAGCAGTGGGCCTAGCGGGGGCTCCTACGAGCAGTACTTC. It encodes CASSGPSGGSYEQYF.